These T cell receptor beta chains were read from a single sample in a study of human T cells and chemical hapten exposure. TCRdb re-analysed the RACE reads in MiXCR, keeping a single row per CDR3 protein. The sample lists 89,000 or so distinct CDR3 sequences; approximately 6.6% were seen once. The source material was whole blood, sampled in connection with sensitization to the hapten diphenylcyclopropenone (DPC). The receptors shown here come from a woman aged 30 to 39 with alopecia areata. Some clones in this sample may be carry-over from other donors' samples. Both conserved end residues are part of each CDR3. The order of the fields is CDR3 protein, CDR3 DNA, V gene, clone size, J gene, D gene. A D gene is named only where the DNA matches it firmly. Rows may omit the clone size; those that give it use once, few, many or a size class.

cdr3_aa: CSAIPLRLLSGNTIYF
cdr3_nt: TGCAGTGCTATCCCCCTTAGACTGCTCTCTGGAAACACCATATATTTT
v_call: TRBV20-1
clone_size: many
j_call: TRBJ1-3
d_call: -

cdr3_aa: CSARDARDGETQYF
cdr3_nt: TGCAGTGCTAGAGATGCAAGAGATGGAGAGACCCAGTACTTC
v_call: TRBV20-1
clone_size: -
j_call: TRBJ2-5
d_call: -

cdr3_aa: CASSLEQGNQPQHF
cdr3_nt: TGTGCCAGCAGTTTGGAGCAGGGGAATCAGCCCCAGCATTTT
v_call: TRBV28
clone_size: many
j_call: TRBJ1-5
d_call: -

cdr3_aa: CASSPLLSERGFFYEQYF
cdr3_nt: TGTGCCAGCTCACCATTGCTCAGTGAGAGGGGGTTTTTCTACGAGCAGTACTTC
v_call: TRBV18
clone_size: -
j_call: TRBJ2-7
d_call: -

cdr3_aa: CASSRLAGGRIGTDTQYF
cdr3_nt: TGTGCCAGCAGCAGACTAGCGGGGGGGAGGATAGGAACAGATACGCAGTATTTT
v_call: TRBV12-3/TRBV12-4
clone_size: -
j_call: TRBJ2-3
d_call: TRBD2

cdr3_aa: CASSSPIGGRSEQYF
cdr3_nt: TGTGCCAGCAGTTCACCGATTGGGGGAAGGAGTGAGCAGTACTTC
v_call: TRBV12-3/TRBV12-4
clone_size: many
j_call: TRBJ2-7
d_call: -

cdr3_aa: CATSRDDGWQGVDQPQHF
cdr3_nt: TGTGCCACCAGCAGAGATGATGGTTGGCAGGGAGTGGATCAGCCCCAGCATTTT
v_call: TRBV15
clone_size: few
j_call: TRBJ1-5
d_call: -

cdr3_aa: CASSRTDLDNNARFF
cdr3_nt: TGTGCCAGTAGTAGAACAGACCTCGACAACAATGCCCGGTTCTTC
v_call: TRBV19
clone_size: many
j_call: TRBJ2-1
d_call: -

cdr3_aa: CASSVDITEAFF
cdr3_nt: TGTGCCAGCAGTGTGGACATCACTGAAGCTTTCTTT
v_call: TRBV6-1
clone_size: -
j_call: TRBJ1-1
d_call: -

cdr3_aa: CASSQEEGNTEAFF
cdr3_nt: TGTGCCAGCAGCCAAGAAGAAGGGAACACTGAAGCTTTCTTT
v_call: TRBV3-1
clone_size: few
j_call: TRBJ1-1
d_call: -

cdr3_aa: CATSDPRQGRTGELFF
cdr3_nt: TGTGCCACCAGTGATCCCCGACAGGGGAGGACCGGGGAGCTGTTTTTT
v_call: TRBV24-1
clone_size: many
j_call: TRBJ2-2
d_call: TRBD1

cdr3_aa: CAWTPDVTGPGEKLFF
cdr3_nt: TGTGCCTGGACCCCAGACGTGACAGGGCCAGGCGAAAAACTGTTTTTT
v_call: TRBV30
clone_size: few
j_call: TRBJ1-4
d_call: TRBD1

cdr3_aa: CASLPSGLNGGELFF
cdr3_nt: TGCGCCAGCCTACCCTCGGGGCTCAATGGCGGGGAGCTGTTTTTT
v_call: TRBV5-1
clone_size: many
j_call: TRBJ2-2
d_call: -

cdr3_aa: CASSLAAAGGNQPQHF
cdr3_nt: TGTGCCAGCAGCCTCGCTGCGGCAGGGGGCAATCAGCCCCAGCATTTT
v_call: TRBV6-5
clone_size: -
j_call: TRBJ1-5
d_call: -

cdr3_aa: CASTPGASSNQPQHF
cdr3_nt: TGTGCCAGCACTCCAGGGGCCTCAAGCAATCAGCCCCAGCATTTT
v_call: TRBV12-3/TRBV12-4
clone_size: many
j_call: TRBJ1-5
d_call: -

cdr3_aa: CASSYGSSESTDTQYF
cdr3_nt: TGTGCCAGCAGTTACGGATCCTCAGAGAGCACAGATACGCAGTATTTT
v_call: TRBV6-5
clone_size: many
j_call: TRBJ2-3
d_call: -